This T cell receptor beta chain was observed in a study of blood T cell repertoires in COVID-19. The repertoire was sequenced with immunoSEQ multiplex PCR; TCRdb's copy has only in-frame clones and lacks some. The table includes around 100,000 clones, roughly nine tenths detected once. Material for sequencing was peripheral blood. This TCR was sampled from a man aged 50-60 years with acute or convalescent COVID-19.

This CDR3 reads CASSPLGAGGDEQYF. In DNA form, the CDR3 reads TGTGCCAGCAGCCCCCTAGGAGCAGGGGGCGACGAGCAGTACTTC. The gene calls are TRBV7-6 and TRBJ2-7, with 8 bases aligning to TRBD1. In germline, CDR1 is SGHVS, CDR2 FNYEAQ. The CDR3 runs to 15 residues. V lost 5 bases to trimming and J lost 5 bases; unmatched junction nucleotides: 11.